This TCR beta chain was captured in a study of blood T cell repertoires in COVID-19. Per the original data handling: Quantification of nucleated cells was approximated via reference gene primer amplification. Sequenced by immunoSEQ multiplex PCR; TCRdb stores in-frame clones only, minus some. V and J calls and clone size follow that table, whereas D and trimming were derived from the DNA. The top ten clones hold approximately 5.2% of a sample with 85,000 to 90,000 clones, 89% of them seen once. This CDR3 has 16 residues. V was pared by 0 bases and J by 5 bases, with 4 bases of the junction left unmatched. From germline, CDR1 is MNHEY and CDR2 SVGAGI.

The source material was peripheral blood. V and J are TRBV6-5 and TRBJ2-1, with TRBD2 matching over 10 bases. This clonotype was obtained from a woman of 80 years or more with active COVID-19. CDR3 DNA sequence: TGTGCCAGCAGTTACTCCGGGACTAGCGCCGACAATGAGCAGTTCTTC. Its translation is CASSYSGTSADNEQFF.